A selection of T cell receptor beta chains follows, all from one sample in a study of response to subunit inactivated influenza vaccine. TCRdb redid the calling of the RT-PCR reads with MiXCR, one entry per CDR3 protein. This sample has roughly 650,000 distinct CDR3 sequences, with 12% to 15% found just once. The sequenced sample was PBMCs from blood, obtained 14 to 15 days before vaccination. These receptor sequences come from a man aged 45-65 years who received an inactivated influenza vaccine. The CDR3 runs from the conserved cysteine through the conserved F or W. D genes are given only for firm matches. Rows give clone size only sometimes, using once, few, many, or a class for an expanded clone.

cdr3_aa: CASSLHSGEGYEQYF; cdr3_nt: TGCGCCAGCAGCTTGCATAGCGGGGAGGGCTACGAGCAGTACTTC; clone_size: many; j_call: TRBJ2-7; v_call: TRBV5-1; d_call: TRBD2
cdr3_aa: CASSDWVENNEQFF; cdr3_nt: TGTGCCAGCAGTGACTGGGTAGAAAACAATGAGCAGTTCTTC; clone_size: NA; j_call: TRBJ2-1; v_call: TRBV2; d_call: NA
cdr3_aa: CASSLRGGSSEAFF; cdr3_nt: TGTGCCAGCAGCCTCCGTGGGGGGTCGTCTGAAGCTTTCTTT; clone_size: few; j_call: TRBJ1-1; v_call: TRBV7-2; d_call: NA
cdr3_aa: CAITGDPGAETQYF; cdr3_nt: TGTGCCATCACCGGGGACCCGGGCGCCGAGACCCAGTACTTC; clone_size: few; j_call: TRBJ2-5; v_call: TRBV10-3; d_call: NA
cdr3_aa: CASSTRVGYGYTF; cdr3_nt: TGTGCCAGCAGTACCCGGGTCGGGTATGGCTACACCTTC; clone_size: few; j_call: TRBJ1-2; v_call: TRBV12-3/TRBV12-4; d_call: NA
cdr3_aa: CASSLGSGEEQYF; cdr3_nt: TGTGCCAGCAGCTTAGGATCAGGGGAAGAGCAGTACTTC; clone_size: many; j_call: TRBJ2-7; v_call: TRBV7-6; d_call: NA
cdr3_aa: CASSRDGNEKLFF; cdr3_nt: TGCGCCAGCAGCAGGGACGGAAATGAAAAACTGTTTTTT; clone_size: many; j_call: TRBJ1-4; v_call: TRBV5-1; d_call: NA
cdr3_aa: CASSRTGTPEETQYF; cdr3_nt: TGTGCCAGCAGCCGGACCGGGACCCCGGAAGAGACCCAGTACTTC; clone_size: many; j_call: TRBJ2-5; v_call: TRBV4-2; d_call: NA
cdr3_aa: CASSLATTGGREAFF; cdr3_nt: TGTGCCAGCAGCTTAGCCACGACAGGGGGGCGAGAAGCTTTCTTT; clone_size: NA; j_call: TRBJ1-1; v_call: TRBV11-2; d_call: TRBD1
cdr3_aa: CASSLTLAGPYNEQFF; cdr3_nt: TGTGCCAGCAGTTTAACCCTAGCGGGGCCTTACAATGAGCAGTTCTTC; clone_size: NA; j_call: TRBJ2-1; v_call: TRBV28; d_call: TRBD2
cdr3_aa: CSARTYGYTF; cdr3_nt: TGCAGTGCTAGAACATATGGCTACACCTTC; clone_size: NA; j_call: TRBJ1-2; v_call: TRBV20-1; d_call: NA
cdr3_aa: CASSYGGGDTQYF; cdr3_nt: TGCGCCAGCAGCTACGGGGGTGGAGATACGCAGTATTTT; clone_size: many; j_call: TRBJ2-3; v_call: TRBV5-1; d_call: NA
cdr3_aa: CASSFHGQGNGYTF; cdr3_nt: TGTGCCAGCAGTTTCCATGGACAGGGCAATGGCTACACCTTC; clone_size: few; j_call: TRBJ1-2; v_call: TRBV7-2; d_call: TRBD1
cdr3_aa: CASSLYRGDTQYF; cdr3_nt: TGTGCCAGCAGTTTATACAGGGGAGATACGCAGTATTTT; clone_size: NA; j_call: TRBJ2-3; v_call: TRBV28; d_call: TRBD1
cdr3_aa: CASSPGYSRDTQYF; cdr3_nt: TGTGCCAGCAGCCCGGGGTACTCCCGGGATACGCAGTATTTT; clone_size: few; j_call: TRBJ2-3; v_call: TRBV12-3/TRBV12-4; d_call: NA
cdr3_aa: CASSRTSGSITGELFF; cdr3_nt: TGTGCCAGCAGCCGGACTAGCGGGAGTATTACCGGGGAGCTGTTTTTT; clone_size: NA; j_call: TRBJ2-2; v_call: TRBV4-2; d_call: TRBD2
cdr3_aa: CASSVKETQYF; cdr3_nt: TGTGCCAGCAGCGTGAAAGAGACCCAGTACTTC; clone_size: many; j_call: TRBJ2-5; v_call: TRBV5-6; d_call: NA
cdr3_aa: CASSSQNNSPLHF; cdr3_nt: TGTGCCAGCAGCTCGCAGAATAATTCACCCCTCCACTTT; clone_size: NA; j_call: TRBJ1-6; v_call: TRBV7-3; d_call: NA
cdr3_aa: CASSLDIVNSPLHF; cdr3_nt: TGTGCCAGCAGCTTAGACATAGTTAATTCACCCCTCCACTTT; clone_size: few; j_call: TRBJ1-6; v_call: TRBV7-6; d_call: NA
cdr3_aa: CASSSPTSGRNNEQFF; cdr3_nt: TGTGCCAGCAGCTCCCCCACTAGCGGGAGAAACAATGAGCAGTTCTTC; clone_size: NA; j_call: TRBJ2-1; v_call: TRBV7-8; d_call: TRBD2
cdr3_aa: CASRAALFSGRADNPYNEQFF; cdr3_nt: TGTGCCAGCAGAGCCGCCTTATTTAGCGGGAGGGCCGATAATCCCTACAATGAGCAGTTCTTC; clone_size: once; j_call: TRBJ2-1; v_call: TRBV11-1; d_call: TRBD2
cdr3_aa: CSAPGSEVSYEQYF; cdr3_nt: TGCAGTGCCCCGGGTTCGGAGGTGTCCTACGAGCAGTACTTC; clone_size: NA; j_call: TRBJ2-7; v_call: TRBV20-1; d_call: NA
cdr3_aa: CASSLRGLGLGYTF; cdr3_nt: TGTGCCAGCAGTCTTCGGGGGTTAGGCCTGGGGTACACCTTC; clone_size: NA; j_call: TRBJ1-2; v_call: TRBV12-3/TRBV12-4; d_call: NA
cdr3_aa: CASKTSGSSYEQYF; cdr3_nt: TGTGCCAGCAAGACTAGCGGGAGCTCCTACGAGCAGTACTTC; clone_size: many; j_call: TRBJ2-7; v_call: TRBV2; d_call: TRBD2
cdr3_aa: CSVGIGPEAFF; cdr3_nt: TGCAGCGTTGGGATAGGGCCAGAAGCTTTCTTT; clone_size: NA; j_call: TRBJ1-1; v_call: TRBV29-1; d_call: NA
cdr3_aa: CASSRTGTGSYEQYF; cdr3_nt: TGTGCCAGCAGCCGGACCGGGACAGGTTCCTACGAGCAGTACTTC; clone_size: many; j_call: TRBJ2-7; v_call: TRBV11-2; d_call: TRBD1
cdr3_aa: CASSDTGGLTDTQYF; cdr3_nt: TGTGCCAGCAGTGACACCGGAGGACTCACAGATACGCAGTATTTT; clone_size: NA; j_call: TRBJ2-3; v_call: TRBV12-3/TRBV12-4; d_call: NA
cdr3_aa: CSVEGWSDRQASNYGYTF; cdr3_nt: TGCAGCGTTGAAGGGTGGTCCGACCGGCAAGCGTCTAACTATGGCTACACCTTC; clone_size: few; j_call: TRBJ1-2; v_call: TRBV29-1; d_call: NA
cdr3_aa: CASSWTGETDTQYF; cdr3_nt: TGTGCCAGCAGTTGGACAGGGGAGACAGATACGCAGTATTTT; clone_size: few; j_call: TRBJ2-3; v_call: TRBV27; d_call: TRBD1
cdr3_aa: CSVSMTGSFNEQFF; cdr3_nt: TGCAGCGTCAGTATGACCGGGAGTTTCAATGAGCAGTTCTTC; clone_size: few; j_call: TRBJ2-1; v_call: TRBV29-1; d_call: NA
cdr3_aa: CASSFRDSYTGELFF; cdr3_nt: TGCGCCAGCAGCTTCCGGGACAGTTACACCGGGGAGCTGTTTTTT; clone_size: few; j_call: TRBJ2-2; v_call: TRBV5-1; d_call: TRBD1
cdr3_aa: CASSLLAGAEQYF; cdr3_nt: TGCGCCAGCAGCTTGTTGGCAGGGGCCGAGCAGTACTTC; clone_size: few; j_call: TRBJ2-7; v_call: TRBV5-1; d_call: NA
cdr3_aa: CASSLAWGMKTEAFF; cdr3_nt: TGTGCCAGCAGCTTAGCATGGGGTATGAAGACTGAAGCTTTCTTT; clone_size: NA; j_call: TRBJ1-1; v_call: TRBV11-2; d_call: NA
cdr3_aa: CASSTSVTYEQYF; cdr3_nt: TGTGCCAGCAGTACTAGCGTTACCTACGAGCAGTACTTC; clone_size: NA; j_call: TRBJ2-7; v_call: TRBV7-2; d_call: TRBD2
cdr3_aa: CATSTRGRSYEQYF; cdr3_nt: TGTGCCACCAGCACGAGAGGTCGCTCCTACGAGCAGTACTTC; clone_size: NA; j_call: TRBJ2-7; v_call: TRBV15; d_call: NA
cdr3_aa: CASRTFRANQPQHF; cdr3_nt: TGTGCCAGCAGGACCTTCAGGGCTAATCAGCCCCAGCATTTT; clone_size: NA; j_call: TRBJ1-5; v_call: TRBV27; d_call: NA
cdr3_aa: CASSSGTSRNTGELFF; cdr3_nt: TGCGCCAGCAGCTCCGGGACTAGCAGGAACACCGGGGAGCTGTTTTTT; clone_size: few; j_call: TRBJ2-2; v_call: TRBV5-1; d_call: TRBD2
cdr3_aa: CASSGGTSISYEQYF; cdr3_nt: TGTGCCAGCAGCGGTGGGACTAGCATTTCCTACGAGCAGTACTTC; clone_size: NA; j_call: TRBJ2-7; v_call: TRBV11-2; d_call: TRBD2
cdr3_aa: CASSLLPRRDEKLFF; cdr3_nt: TGTGCCAGCAGCTTATTACCCAGGCGAGATGAAAAACTGTTTTTT; clone_size: few; j_call: TRBJ1-4; v_call: TRBV7-2; d_call: NA
cdr3_aa: CASSLSRTTRTDTQYF; cdr3_nt: TGCGCCAGCAGCTTGTCGCGGACTACCCGCACAGATACGCAGTATTTT; clone_size: many; j_call: TRBJ2-3; v_call: TRBV5-1; d_call: NA
cdr3_aa: CASSWTSGNDQETQYF; cdr3_nt: TGTGCCAGCAGTTGGACTAGCGGTAACGACCAAGAGACCCAGTACTTC; clone_size: few; j_call: TRBJ2-5; v_call: TRBV28; d_call: TRBD2
cdr3_aa: CASSFPDRLTQYF; cdr3_nt: TGTGCCAGCAGTTTCCCCGACCGTCTGACCCAGTACTTC; clone_size: few; j_call: TRBJ2-5; v_call: TRBV27; d_call: NA
cdr3_aa: CASSSLGLAGGPVRETQYF; cdr3_nt: TGTGCCAGCAGTTCCCTGGGACTAGCGGGGGGGCCGGTCAGAGAGACCCAGTACTTC; clone_size: NA; j_call: TRBJ2-5; v_call: TRBV28; d_call: TRBD2
cdr3_aa: CASRAQGAGNQPQHF; cdr3_nt: TGTGCCAGCAGAGCACAGGGGGCTGGCAATCAGCCCCAGCATTTT; clone_size: few; j_call: TRBJ1-5; v_call: TRBV12-3/TRBV12-4; d_call: TRBD1